A single sample gave rise to the 25 T cell receptor beta chains below, sequenced in a study of Ad26.COV2.S vaccination and SARS-CoV-2 variants. Specified treatment: some 20 received Ad26.COV2.S at low or high dose, single or two shots; five or six received placebo; per-sample allocation not given. At day 63 after the first vaccine or placebo injection, samples were drawn. Data came from immunoSEQ multiplex PCR; TCRdb stores just in-frame clones and leaves some out. The sample shows more than 300,000 clones, 85% of them seen only once. This sample comprised peripheral blood, obtained in a trial of Ad26.COV2.S vaccine versus placebo. These receptors were taken from a person between 18 and 59 years old who received the Ad26.COV2.S COVID-19 vaccine or a placebo.

Here the CDR3 reads CASSEDSWGEEFF. CDR3 bases: TGTGCCAGCAGTGAGGACAGTTGGGGGGAGGAGTTCTTC. The chain couples TRBV6-6 to TRBJ2-1, with D tentatively TRBD1 or TRBD2 (6 bases each). In germline, CDR1 is MNHNY, CDR2 SVGAGI (reference sequence). The CDR3 consists of 13 residues. V lost 5 bases, J lost 14 bases, and 19 bases lay in between.

The V call is TRBV7-6, the J call TRBJ2-3; 15 bases line up with TRBD2. CDR1 is SGHVS and CDR2 is FNYEAQ in the germline V gene. The CDR3 length is 18 residues. V shed 3 bases, J shed 0 bases, and the junction held 4 bases outside the gene matches. The CDR3 reads CASSLRTSGGASTDTQYF. Written as DNA, the CDR3 is TGTGCCAGCAGCTTGAGGACTAGCGGGGGGGCTAGCACAGATACGCAGTATTTT.

The chain couples TRBV9 to TRBJ2-7; weak D call: TRBD2 (6 bases). V lost 1 base to trimming and J lost 5 bases, with 10 bases between them. The CDR3 runs to 13 residues. Germline CDR1 and CDR2: SGDLS and YYNGEE. The CDR3 DNA reads TGTGCCAGCAGCGTATCCTGGGGGGACGAGCAGTACTTC. It yields the protein CASSVSWGDEQYF.

This chain connects TRBV2 to TRBJ2-7, with a tentative D call TRBD1 (6 bases). V was trimmed by 6 bases and J by 6 bases, leaving 15 bases between them. This CDR3 region has 13 residues. Germline loops: CDR1 SNHLY, CDR2 FYNNEI. In DNA, the CDR3 is TGTGCCAGCAGGACACGGACAGTTCCCGAGCAGTACTTC. The encoded protein is CASRTRTVPEQYF.

The chain links TRBV27 to TRBJ2-1; 15 bases match TRBD2. The ends lost 5 bases at V and 2 bases at J; junction bases unmatched: 22. Germline V gives CDR1 MNHEY, CDR2 SMNVEV (reference sequence). The CDR3 is 23 amino acids. CDR3 sequence: CASSTIGTSGGPTPRQAYNEQFF. As DNA, the CDR3 is TGTGCCAGCAGTACCATCGGGACTAGCGGGGGGCCTACCCCCCGGCAGGCCTACAATGAGCAGTTCTTC.

The genes are TRBV7-3 and TRBJ2-1; tentative D call: TRBD2 (5 bases). V gave up 1 base and J gave up 9 bases, with 7 bases separating them. This CDR3 spans 12 amino acids. Germline CDR1 is SGHTA and CDR2 is FQGTGA. Here the CDR3 DNA reads TGTGCCAGCAGCTTAAACGAGGGTGAGCAGTTCTTC. This encodes CASSLNEGEQFF.

The chain links TRBV5-1 to TRBJ1-6; D is perhaps TRBD1 (6 bases). The CDR3 is 15 residues long. Germline V CDR1 and CDR2: SGHRS, YFSETQ. V dropped 2 bases and J dropped 7 bases, with 13 bases sitting between them. CDR3 sequence: CASSLQGGPNSPLHF. The CDR3 nucleotides read TGCGCCAGCAGCTTACAGGGAGGTCCCAATTCACCCCTCCACTTT.

This clone showed up just a few times. In nucleotides, the CDR3 is TGCGCCAGCAGCTTGTTTGGGACAGGCCAAGAGACCCAGTACTTC. It specifies CASSLFGTGQETQYF. The rearrangement uses TRBV5-1 and TRBJ2-5; 8 bases line up with TRBD1. The junction had 3 bases not matched to a gene; V was cut back by 1 base and J by 1 base. The germline gives CDR1 SGHRS, CDR2 YFSETQ. The CDR3 is made up of 15 amino acids.

The DNA for the CDR3 is TGTGCCAGCATCGGGGAAAGTGTGGATCAGCCCCAGCATTTT. Amino acids: CASIGESVDQPQHF. This chain connects TRBV3-1 (or the pseudogene TRBV3-2) to TRBJ1-5; D is unclear. Deletions cut 7 bases from V and 5 bases from J, with 15 bases between. The CDR3 extends over 14 amino acids. The germline CDR1 and CDR2 sequences are LGHDT and YNNKEL (reference sequence).

The CDR3 bases are TGTGCCACCAGCACCCGGGACAGGGGGCGTCTTCAGCCCCAGCATTTT. This translates into CATSTRDRGRLQPQHF. V usage is TRBV15 and J usage is TRBJ1-5, with TRBD1 identical over 12 bases. J gave up 6 bases and V 4 bases, and 7 bases lay outside the gene matches. From germline, CDR1 is LNHNV and CDR2 YYDKDF (reference sequence). The CDR3 totals 16 residues.

The chain combines TRBV4-1 with TRBJ2-7; tentatively, D is TRBD1 (5 bases). The V end lost 0 bases, the J end lost 2 bases, and 14 bases lay between the germline ends. This CDR3 contains 16 residues. Germline V gene sequence: CDR1 MGHRA, CDR2 YSYEKL. The CDR3 coding sequence is TGCGCCAGCAGCCAAGATTTACAACAGGATGCCTACGAGCAGTACTTC. Amino acids: CASSQDLQQDAYEQYF.

This clone was recorded only once. V is TRBV20-1 and J is TRBJ1-6, with D unresolved. Germline values: CDR1 DFQATT, CDR2 SNEGSKA (reference sequence). CDR3 length: 14 amino acids. Trimming removed 3 bases from V and 0 bases from J, with 6 bases in between. This chain's CDR3 is CSASLSSYNSPLHF. The DNA for the CDR3 is TGCAGTGCTAGTCTTAGCTCCTATAATTCACCCCTCCACTTT.

This sequence joins TRBV19 and TRBJ1-1; a possible D gene is TRBD1 (5 bases). Germline V gives CDR1 LNHDA, CDR2 SQIVND (reference sequence). The CDR3 is 15 amino acids. V was pared by 0 bases and J by 1 base, with 9 bases between. Here the CDR3 DNA reads TGTGCCAGTAGTATAGATTACCAGGGGAACACTGAAGCTTTCTTT. Translated, it gives CASSIDYQGNTEAFF. The variable domain in full, completed from reference TRBV19 and TRBJ1-1, reads DGGITQSPKYLFRKEGQNVTLSCEQNLNHDAMYWYRQDPGQGLRLIYYSQIVNDFQKGDIAEGYSVSREKKESFPLTVTSAQKNPTAFYLCASSIDYQGNTEAFFGQGTRLTVV.

The genes are TRBV4-2 and TRBJ1-5; no clear D. Germline CDR1 and CDR2: LGHNA and YNFKEQ. Trimming left V 4 bases short and J 1 base short, with 2 bases between. This CDR3 is built from 12 residues. In DNA, the CDR3 is TGTGCCAGCAGCCGAAGCAATCAGCCCCAGCATTTT. It encodes CASSRSNQPQHF.

The chain is built from TRBV11-2 and TRBJ2-7; TRBD1 might be the D (5 bases). The CDR3 extends over 15 amino acids. Per the germline V gene, CDR1 is SGHAT and CDR2 is FQNNGV. V was cut by 0 bases and J by 3 bases, with 12 bases left in between. The CDR3: CASSLEATQDYEQYF. CDR3 in DNA: TGTGCCAGCAGCTTAGAGGCAACACAGGACTACGAGCAGTACTTC.

The rearrangement uses TRBV9 and TRBJ2-6, with D perhaps matching TRBD2 (5 bases). This CDR3 is 15 amino acids long. Germline assignment: CDR1 SGDLS and CDR2 YYNGEE. V gave up 4 bases and J gave up 4 bases, with 12 bases separating them. The CDR3 spells CASSLLGVGANVLTF. Written as DNA, the CDR3 is TGTGCCAGCAGCCTTCTCGGGGTGGGGGCCAACGTCCTGACTTTC.

This sequence joins TRBV9 and TRBJ2-3, with 10 bases aligning to TRBD2. CDR1 and CDR2 from the germline V gene are SGDLS and YYNGEE. V lost 0 bases to trimming and J lost 2 bases; unmatched junction nucleotides: 9. This CDR3 is built from 18 residues. This CDR3 is CASSVGPLAGAHTDTQYF. The DNA of the CDR3 is TGTGCCAGCAGCGTAGGCCCTCTAGCGGGGGCCCACACAGATACGCAGTATTTT.

In its sample, this clone was seen once. The rearrangement joins TRBV5-1 to TRBJ1-5, with TRBD1 matching 7 bases. This CDR3 has 14 amino acids. V shed 4 bases and J 4 bases; nucleotides not matched to a gene: 5. Germline V gene sequence: CDR1 SGHRS, CDR2 YFSETQ. The CDR3 loop reads CASSRTGGNQPQHF. DNA for the CDR3: TGCGCCAGCAGCCGGACAGGAGGTAATCAGCCCCAGCATTTT.

The chain combines TRBV6-5 with TRBJ1-5; D gene unclear. This CDR3 is built from 14 residues. Germline V gene lookup returns CDR1 MNHEY and CDR2 SVGAGI. V dropped 8 bases and J dropped 10 bases, with 21 bases sitting between them. The CDR3, as DNA: TGTGCCAGCGTACCCCCCAACTGGGCACAACCCCAGCATTTT. Protein product: CASVPPNWAQPQHF.

The J gene is TRBJ1-3, the V gene TRBV5-4; TRBD1 agrees at 7 bases. Germline CDR1 is SGHNT and CDR2 is YYREEE (reference sequence). The CDR3 contains 13 residues. The ends lost 4 bases at V and 4 bases at J; junction bases unmatched: 2. The CDR3 spells CASSQDRGNTIYF. For the CDR3, the DNA is TGTGCCAGCAGCCAGGACAGGGGAAACACCATATATTTT. The variable domain in full, with the rest retrieved from reference TRBV5-4 and TRBJ1-3, is ETGVTQSPTHLIKTRGQQVTLRCSSQSGHNTVSWYQQALGQGPQFIFQYYREEENGRGNFPPRFSGLQFPNYSSELNVNALELDDSALYLCASSQDRGNTIYFGEGSWLTVV.

The chain links TRBV7-9 to TRBJ2-7; 7 bases fit TRBD1. After removal of 4 bases from V and 7 bases from J, the junction contained 13 bases not matched to a gene. Germline lookup yields CDR1 SEHNR and CDR2 FQNEAQ (reference sequence). The length of the CDR3 is 15 residues. The DNA for the CDR3 is TGTGCCAGCAGCTCGCACAGGGGATCCCCAGTGGAGCAGTACTTC. Translated: CASSSHRGSPVEQYF.

The rearrangement uses TRBV5-1 and TRBJ2-2, with 8 bases identical to TRBD2. Trimming cost V 9 bases and J 4 bases; bases outside gene matches: 17. Per germline, CDR1 SGHRS and CDR2 YFSETQ. This CDR3 comprises 17 residues. CDR3 protein: CATGPHTGGAGTGELFF. The CDR3 DNA follows: TGCGCCACCGGCCCCCATACCGGGGGGGCCGGCACCGGGGAGCTGTTTTTT. The full variable domain, with the rest looked up from reference TRBV5-1 and TRBJ2-2, is KAGVTQTPRYLIKTRGQQVTLSCSPISGHRSVSWYQQTPGQGLQFLFEYFSETQRNKGNFPGRFSGRQFSNSRSEMNVSTLELGDSALYLCATGPHTGGAGTGELFFGEGSRLTVL.

Of note for this clone: The sample carries other DNA sequences with the same CDR3. The V and J genes are TRBV27 and TRBJ1-5; possibly TRBD1 for D (5 bases). V gave up 5 bases and J gave up 7 bases, with 9 bases separating them. The CDR3 runs 12 residues. Germline loops: CDR1 MNHEY, CDR2 SMNVEV (reference sequence). The CDR3: CASSSGAQPQHF. The CDR3 region has the DNA TGTGCCAGCAGTAGTGGGGCCCAGCCCCAGCATTTT.

The genes are TRBV10-1 and TRBJ1-1; D perhaps matches TRBD1 (5 bases). Between the trimmed V and J ends, which lost 2 bases and 11 bases, there was a span of 18 bases. The CDR3 is 14 amino acids. From germline, CDR1 is WNHNN and CDR2 SYGVQD (reference sequence). Here the CDR3 reads CASSEKSQGPGAFF. DNA for the CDR3: TGCGCCAGCAGTGAGAAAAGTCAGGGCCCTGGGGCTTTCTTT.

The CDR3 sequence: CASSTRTPQYF. CDR3 DNA sequence: TGTGCCAGCAGTACACGGACACCCCAGTACTTC. The rearrangement links TRBV2 to TRBJ2-5, with a possible D match to TRBD1 (5 bases). This CDR3 has 11 amino acids. Trimming stripped 5 bases from V and 9 bases from J, with 10 bases between. CDR1 is SNHLY and CDR2 is FYNNEI in the germline V gene.